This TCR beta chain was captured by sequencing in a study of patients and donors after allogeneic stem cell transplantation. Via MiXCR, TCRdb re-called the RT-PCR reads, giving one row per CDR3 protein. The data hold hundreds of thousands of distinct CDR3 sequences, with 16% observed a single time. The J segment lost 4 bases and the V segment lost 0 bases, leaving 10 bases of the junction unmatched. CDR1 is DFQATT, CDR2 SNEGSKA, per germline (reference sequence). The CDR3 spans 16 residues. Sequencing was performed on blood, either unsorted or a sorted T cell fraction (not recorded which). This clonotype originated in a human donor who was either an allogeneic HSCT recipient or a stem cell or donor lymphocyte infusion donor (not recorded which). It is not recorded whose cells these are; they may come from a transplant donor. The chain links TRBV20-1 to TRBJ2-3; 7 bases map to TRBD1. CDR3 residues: CSARDLTGLNADTQYF. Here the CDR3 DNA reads TGCAGTGCTAGAGATCTGACAGGGCTTAATGCAGATACGCAGTATTTT.